The following is a T cell receptor beta chain sequence with its context. The target antigen is unknown. The germline V gene encodes CDR1 MNHEY and CDR2 SVGAGI. Trimming pared 8 bases from V and 0 bases from J, leaving 16 bases between. The CDR3 is 16 residues long. The source of the sample is a study of cytomegalovirus exposure and HLA in healthy donors. Whole-study findings and limits: TRBV6-2, TRBV6-3 and other indistinguishable V segments were excluded.

PCR primers comprised 60 Vbeta and 13 Jbeta primers. The method was immunoSEQ multiplex PCR; TCRdb's version includes in-frame clones alone and lacks a portion of them. The sample has around 120,000 clones; about 80% are singletons. The sequenced sample consisted of PBMCs. This rearrangement joins TRBV6-5 to TRBJ2-2; D may be TRBD2 (5 bases). The sequence came from a man aged 45 to 65 in good health and CMV-seropositive. CDR3 sequence: CASGLSSSPNTGELFF. The CDR3 DNA follows: TGTGCCAGCGGTTTATCTAGCAGTCCGAACACCGGGGAGCTGTTTTTT.